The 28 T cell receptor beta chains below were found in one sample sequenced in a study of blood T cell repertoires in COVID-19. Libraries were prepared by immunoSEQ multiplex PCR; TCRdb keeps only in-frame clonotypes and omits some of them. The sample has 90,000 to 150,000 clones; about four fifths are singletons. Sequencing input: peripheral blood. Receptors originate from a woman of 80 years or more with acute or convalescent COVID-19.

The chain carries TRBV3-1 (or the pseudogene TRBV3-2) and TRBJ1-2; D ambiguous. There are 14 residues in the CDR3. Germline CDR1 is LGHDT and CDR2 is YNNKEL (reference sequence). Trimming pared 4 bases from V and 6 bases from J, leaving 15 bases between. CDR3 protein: CASSPRASRNGYTF. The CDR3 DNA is TGTGCCAGCAGCCCGCGGGCCTCAAGAAATGGCTACACCTTC.

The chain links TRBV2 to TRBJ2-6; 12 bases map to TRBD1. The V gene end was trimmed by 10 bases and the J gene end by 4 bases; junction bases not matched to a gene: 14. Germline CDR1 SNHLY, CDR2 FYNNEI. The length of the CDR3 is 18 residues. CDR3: CATVKGGQGAFGANVLTF. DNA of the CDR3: TGTGCCACCGTAAAAGGGGGACAGGGGGCCTTCGGGGCCAACGTCCTGACTTTC. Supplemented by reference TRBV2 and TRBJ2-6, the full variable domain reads EPEVTQTPSHQVTQMGQEVILRCVPISNHLYFYWYRQILGQKVEFLVSFYNNEISEKSEIFDDQFSVERPDGSNFTLKIRSTKLEDSAMYFCATVKGGQGAFGANVLTFGAGSRLTVL.

The CDR3 DNA reads TGTGCCAGCAGCCCGCCTCGGGGGGCGAGCGGCTATGGCTACACCTTC. This encodes CASSPPRGASGYGYTF. The chain links TRBV5-6 to TRBJ1-2, with D perhaps matching TRBD1 (6 bases). V shed 4 bases and J shed 4 bases, with 20 bases lying between them. CDR1 and CDR2 from the germline V gene are SGHDT and YYEEEE. CDR3 length equals 16 residues.

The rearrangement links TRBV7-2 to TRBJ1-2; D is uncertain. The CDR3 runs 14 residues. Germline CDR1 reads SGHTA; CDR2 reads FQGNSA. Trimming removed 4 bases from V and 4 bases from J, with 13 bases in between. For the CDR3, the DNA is TGTGCCAGCAGCTCCGTGGCGGGGATCTATGGCTACACCTTC. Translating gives CASSSVAGIYGYTF.

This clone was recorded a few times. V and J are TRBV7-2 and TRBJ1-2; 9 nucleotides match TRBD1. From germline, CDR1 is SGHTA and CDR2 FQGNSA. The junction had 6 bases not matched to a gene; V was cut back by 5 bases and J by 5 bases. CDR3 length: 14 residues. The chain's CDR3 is CASSLRDRAYGYTF. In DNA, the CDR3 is TGTGCCAGCAGCCTCCGGGACAGGGCTTATGGCTACACCTTC.

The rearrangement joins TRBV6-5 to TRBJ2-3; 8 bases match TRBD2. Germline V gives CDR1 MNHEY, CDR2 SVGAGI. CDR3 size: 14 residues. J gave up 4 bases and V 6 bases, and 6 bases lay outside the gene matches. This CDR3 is CASRMGLVSDTQYF. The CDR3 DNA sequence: TGTGCCAGCAGAATGGGACTAGTTTCAGATACGCAGTATTTT.

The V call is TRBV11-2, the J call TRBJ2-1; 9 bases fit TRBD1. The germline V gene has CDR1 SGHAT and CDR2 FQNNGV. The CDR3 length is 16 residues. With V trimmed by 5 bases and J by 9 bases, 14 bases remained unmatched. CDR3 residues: CASSPIAGTGIFEQFF. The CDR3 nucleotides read TGTGCCAGCAGCCCCATTGCGGGGACAGGGATATTTGAGCAGTTCTTC.

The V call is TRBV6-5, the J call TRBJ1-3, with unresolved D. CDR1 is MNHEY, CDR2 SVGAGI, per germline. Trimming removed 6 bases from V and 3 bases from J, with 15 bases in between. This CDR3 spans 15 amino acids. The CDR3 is CASRDLQVFGNTIYF. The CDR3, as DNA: TGTGCCAGCAGGGATCTTCAGGTGTTTGGAAACACCATATATTTT.

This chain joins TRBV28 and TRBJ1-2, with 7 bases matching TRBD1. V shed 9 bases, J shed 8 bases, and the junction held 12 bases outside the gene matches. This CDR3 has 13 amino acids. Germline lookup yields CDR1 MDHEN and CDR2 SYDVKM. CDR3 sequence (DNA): TGTGCCAGTCGGGACAGTGTGGACGGAGGCTACACCTTC. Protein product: CASRDSVDGGYTF.

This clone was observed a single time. The CDR3 DNA sequence: TGTGCCAGCAGTTTCAGGGGTGAAAAACTGTTTTTT. Encoded protein: CASSFRGEKLFF. The rearrangement links TRBV27 to TRBJ1-4, with D perhaps TRBD1 (6 bases). This CDR3 has 12 amino acids. Germline CDR1 is MNHEY and CDR2 is SMNVEV (reference sequence). Deletions cut 3 bases from V and 7 bases from J, with 6 bases between.

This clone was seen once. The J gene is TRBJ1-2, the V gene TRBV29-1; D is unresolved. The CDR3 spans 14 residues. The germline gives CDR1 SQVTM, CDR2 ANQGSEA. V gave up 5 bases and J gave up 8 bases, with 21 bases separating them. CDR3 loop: CSVSGEATVGGYTF. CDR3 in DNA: TGCAGCGTTTCCGGGGAGGCTACTGTCGGGGGCTACACCTTC.

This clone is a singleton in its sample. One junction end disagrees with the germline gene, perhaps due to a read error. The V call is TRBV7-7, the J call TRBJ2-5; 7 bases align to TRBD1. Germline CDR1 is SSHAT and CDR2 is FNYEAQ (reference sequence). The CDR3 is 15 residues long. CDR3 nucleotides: TGTGCTAGCACCTTAACGGGACAGATCCAAGAGACCCAGTACTTC. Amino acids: CASTLTGQIQETQYF. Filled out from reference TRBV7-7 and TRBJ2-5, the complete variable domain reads GAGVSQSPRYKVTKRGQDVTLRCDPISSHATLYWYQQALGQGPEFLTYFNYEAQPDKSGLPSDRFSAERPEGSISTLTIQRTEQRDSAMYRCASTLTGQIQETQYFGPGTRLLVL.

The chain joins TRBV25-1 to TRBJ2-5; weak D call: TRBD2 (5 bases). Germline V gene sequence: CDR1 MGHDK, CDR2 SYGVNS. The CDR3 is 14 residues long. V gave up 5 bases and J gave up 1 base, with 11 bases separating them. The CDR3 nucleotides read TGTGCCAGCAGTCTTGGACTGCCCCAAGAGACCCAGTACTTC. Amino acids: CASSLGLPQETQYF.

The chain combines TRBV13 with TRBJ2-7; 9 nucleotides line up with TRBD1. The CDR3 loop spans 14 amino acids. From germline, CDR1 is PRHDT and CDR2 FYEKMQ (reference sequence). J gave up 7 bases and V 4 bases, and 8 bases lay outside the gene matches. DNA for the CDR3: TGTGCCAGCAGCTACGGGACAGGGCTGAGAGAGCAGTACTTC. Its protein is CASSYGTGLREQYF.

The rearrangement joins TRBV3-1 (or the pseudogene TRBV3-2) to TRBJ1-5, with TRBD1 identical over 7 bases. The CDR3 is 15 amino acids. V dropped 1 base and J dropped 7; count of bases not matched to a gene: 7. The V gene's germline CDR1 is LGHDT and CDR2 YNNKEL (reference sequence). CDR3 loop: CASSQGTGLPQPQHF. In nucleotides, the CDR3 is TGTGCCAGCAGCCAAGGGACAGGACTGCCCCAGCCCCAGCATTTT.

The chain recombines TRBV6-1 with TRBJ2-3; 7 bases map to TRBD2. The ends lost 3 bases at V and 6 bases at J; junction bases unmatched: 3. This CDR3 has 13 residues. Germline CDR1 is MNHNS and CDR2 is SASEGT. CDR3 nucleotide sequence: TGTGCCAGCAGTGAGATGGGGGGGGATACGCAGTATTTT. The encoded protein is CASSEMGGDTQYF.

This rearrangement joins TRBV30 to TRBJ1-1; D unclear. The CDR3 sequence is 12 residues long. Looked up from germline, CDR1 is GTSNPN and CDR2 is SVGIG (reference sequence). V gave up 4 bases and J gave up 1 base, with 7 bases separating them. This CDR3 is CAWTEGNTEAFF. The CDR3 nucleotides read TGTGCCTGGACGGAGGGGAACACTGAAGCTTTCTTT.

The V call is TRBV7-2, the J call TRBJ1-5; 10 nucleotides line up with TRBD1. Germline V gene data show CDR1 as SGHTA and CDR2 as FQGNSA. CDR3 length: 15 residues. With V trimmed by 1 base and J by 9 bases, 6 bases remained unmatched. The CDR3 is CASSLDGTGARPQHF. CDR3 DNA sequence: TGTGCCAGCAGCTTAGACGGGACAGGGGCTAGGCCCCAGCATTTT.

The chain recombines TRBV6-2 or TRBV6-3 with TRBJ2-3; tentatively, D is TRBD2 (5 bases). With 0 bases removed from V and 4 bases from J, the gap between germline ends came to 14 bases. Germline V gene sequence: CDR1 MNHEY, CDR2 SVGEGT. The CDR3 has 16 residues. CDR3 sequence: CASSYSAKEVSDTQYF. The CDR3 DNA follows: TGTGCCAGCAGTTACTCGGCTAAGGAGGTATCAGATACGCAGTATTTT.

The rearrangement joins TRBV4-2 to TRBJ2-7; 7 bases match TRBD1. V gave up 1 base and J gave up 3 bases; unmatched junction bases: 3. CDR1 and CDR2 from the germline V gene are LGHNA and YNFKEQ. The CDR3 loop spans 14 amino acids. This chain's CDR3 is CASSQVGQHYEQYF. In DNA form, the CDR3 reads TGTGCCAGCAGCCAAGTGGGACAGCACTACGAGCAGTACTTC.

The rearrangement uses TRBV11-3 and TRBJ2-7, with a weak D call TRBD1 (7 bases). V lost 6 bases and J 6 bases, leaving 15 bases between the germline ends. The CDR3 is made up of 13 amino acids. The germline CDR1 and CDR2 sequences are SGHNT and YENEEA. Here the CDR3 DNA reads TGTGCCAGCAGTCGGGGGCAGGGGGGCGAGCAGTACTTC. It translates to CASSRGQGGEQYF.

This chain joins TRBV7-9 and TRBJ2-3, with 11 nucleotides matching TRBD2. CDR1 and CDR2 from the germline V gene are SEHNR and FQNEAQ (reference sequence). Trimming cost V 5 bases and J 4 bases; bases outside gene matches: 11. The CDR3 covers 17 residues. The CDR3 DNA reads TGTGCCAGCAGCCCCGCACCTAGCGGGAGGTGGGCAGATACGCAGTATTTT. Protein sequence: CASSPAPSGRWADTQYF.

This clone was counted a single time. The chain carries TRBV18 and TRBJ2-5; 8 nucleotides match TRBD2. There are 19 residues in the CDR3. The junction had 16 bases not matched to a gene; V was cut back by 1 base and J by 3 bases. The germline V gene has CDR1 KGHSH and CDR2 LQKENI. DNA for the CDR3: TGTGCCAGCTCACCACTAGCGGGATTCCAGCCGCTCGGGAAAGAGACCCAGTACTTC. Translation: CASSPLAGFQPLGKETQYF.

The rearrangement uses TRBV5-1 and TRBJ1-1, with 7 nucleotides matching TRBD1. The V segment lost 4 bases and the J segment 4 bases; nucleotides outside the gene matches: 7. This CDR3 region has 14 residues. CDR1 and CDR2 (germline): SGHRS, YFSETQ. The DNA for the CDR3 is TGCGCCAGCAGCCGACAGGGCGCCGCCACTGAAGCTTTCTTT. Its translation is CASSRQGAATEAFF.

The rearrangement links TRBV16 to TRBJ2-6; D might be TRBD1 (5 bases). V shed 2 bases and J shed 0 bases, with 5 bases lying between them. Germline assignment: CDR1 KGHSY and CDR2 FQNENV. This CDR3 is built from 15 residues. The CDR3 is CASSQRGSGANVLTF. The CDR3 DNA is TGTGCCAGCAGCCAAAGGGGCTCTGGGGCCAACGTCCTGACTTTC.

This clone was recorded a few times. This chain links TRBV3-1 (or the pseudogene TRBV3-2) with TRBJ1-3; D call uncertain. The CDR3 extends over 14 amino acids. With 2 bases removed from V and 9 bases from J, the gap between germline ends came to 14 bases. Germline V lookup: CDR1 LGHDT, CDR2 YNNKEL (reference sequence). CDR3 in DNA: TGTGCCAGCAGCCAATCGGGGTCGCCAGGCACCATATATTTT. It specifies CASSQSGSPGTIYF.

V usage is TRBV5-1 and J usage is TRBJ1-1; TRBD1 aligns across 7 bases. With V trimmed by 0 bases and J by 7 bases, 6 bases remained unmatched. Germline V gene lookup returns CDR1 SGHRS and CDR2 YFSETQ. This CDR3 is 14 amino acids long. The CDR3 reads CASSLGGGPYEAFF. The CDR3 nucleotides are TGCGCCAGCAGCTTGGGAGGGGGCCCGTATGAAGCTTTCTTT. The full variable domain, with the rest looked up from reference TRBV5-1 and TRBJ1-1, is KAGVTQTPRYLIKTRGQQVTLSCSPISGHRSVSWYQQTPGQGLQFLFEYFSETQRNKGNFPGRFSGRQFSNSRSEMNVSTLELGDSALYLCASSLGGGPYEAFFGQGTRLTVV.

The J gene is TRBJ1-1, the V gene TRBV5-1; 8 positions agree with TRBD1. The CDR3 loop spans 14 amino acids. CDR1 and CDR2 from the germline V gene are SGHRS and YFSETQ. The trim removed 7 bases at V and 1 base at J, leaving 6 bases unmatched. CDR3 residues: CASQSQGANTEAFF. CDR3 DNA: TGCGCCAGCCAGTCCCAGGGGGCGAACACTGAAGCTTTCTTT.